This paragraph reports one T cell receptor (beta chain). The data were obtained in a study of tumor T cells in aggressive B-cell lymphoma. CDR3 length: 13 residues. Trimming left V 1 base short and J 7 bases short, with 10 bases between. Per germline, CDR1 MNHNS and CDR2 SASEGT. The method was immunoSEQ multiplex PCR; TCRdb's version includes in-frame clones alone and lacks a portion of them. The repertoire holds 3,000 to 4,500 clones, over 75% seen once, with roughly 48% in the top ten. Input material: tumor tissue. The chain joins TRBV6-1 to TRBJ1-1; D might be TRBD1 (5 bases). The sequence derives from an adult with diffuse large B cell lymphoma. The CDR3 coding sequence is TGTGCCAGCAGTGAAGGGAACAGGCTTGAAGCTTTCTTT. This sequence encodes CASSEGNRLEAFF.